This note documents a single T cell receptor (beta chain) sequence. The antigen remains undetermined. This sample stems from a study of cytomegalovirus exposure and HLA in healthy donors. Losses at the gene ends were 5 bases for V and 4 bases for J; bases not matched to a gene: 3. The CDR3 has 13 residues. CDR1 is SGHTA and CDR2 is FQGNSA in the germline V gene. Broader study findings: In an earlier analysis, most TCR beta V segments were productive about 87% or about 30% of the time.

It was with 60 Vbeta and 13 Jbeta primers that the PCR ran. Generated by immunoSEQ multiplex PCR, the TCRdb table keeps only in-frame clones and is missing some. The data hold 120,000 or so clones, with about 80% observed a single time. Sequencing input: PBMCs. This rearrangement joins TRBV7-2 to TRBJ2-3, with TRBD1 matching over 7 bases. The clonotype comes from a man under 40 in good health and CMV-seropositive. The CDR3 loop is CASSHRGPDTQYF. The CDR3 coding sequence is TGTGCCAGCAGCCACAGGGGCCCAGATACGCAGTATTTT.